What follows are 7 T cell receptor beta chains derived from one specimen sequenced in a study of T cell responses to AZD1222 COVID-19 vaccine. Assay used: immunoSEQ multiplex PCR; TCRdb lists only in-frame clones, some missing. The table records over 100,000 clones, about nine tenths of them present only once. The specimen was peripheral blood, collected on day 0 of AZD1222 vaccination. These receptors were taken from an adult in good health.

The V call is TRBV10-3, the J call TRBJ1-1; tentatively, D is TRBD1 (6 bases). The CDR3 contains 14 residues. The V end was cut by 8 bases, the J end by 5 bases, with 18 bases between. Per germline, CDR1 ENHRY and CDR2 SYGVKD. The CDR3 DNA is TGTGCCATCGGAGACAGGTCTGGGGTAACTGAAGCTTTCTTT. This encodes CAIGDRSGVTEAFF.

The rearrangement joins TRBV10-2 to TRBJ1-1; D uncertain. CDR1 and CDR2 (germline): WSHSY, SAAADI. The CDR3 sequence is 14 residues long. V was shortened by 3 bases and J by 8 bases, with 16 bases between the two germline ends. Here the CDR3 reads CASSDSRSGREAFF. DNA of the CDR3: TGCGCCAGCAGTGACTCCAGGTCCGGGAGGGAAGCTTTCTTT.

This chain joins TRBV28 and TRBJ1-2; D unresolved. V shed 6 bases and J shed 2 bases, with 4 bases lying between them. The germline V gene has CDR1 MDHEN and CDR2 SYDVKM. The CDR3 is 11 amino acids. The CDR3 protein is CASSLNYGYTF. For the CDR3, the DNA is TGTGCCAGCAGCCTGAACTATGGCTACACCTTC.

CDR3 loop: CASSQEVRGVLPHGYTF. CDR3 nucleotide sequence: TGTGCCAGCAGCCAAGAAGTCCGCGGAGTCCTCCCGCATGGCTACACCTTC. The chain joins TRBV3-1 (or the pseudogene TRBV3-2) to TRBJ1-2; D uncertain. Trimming cost V 0 bases and J 6 bases, with 20 bases left between them. The CDR3 runs 17 residues. CDR1 and CDR2 from the germline V gene are LGHDT and YNNKEL (reference sequence).

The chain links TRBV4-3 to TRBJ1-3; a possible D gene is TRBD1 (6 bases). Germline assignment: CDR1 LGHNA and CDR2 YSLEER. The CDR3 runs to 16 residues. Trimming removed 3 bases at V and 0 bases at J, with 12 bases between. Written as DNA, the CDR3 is TGCGCCAGCAGCCAGTACAGGGTGCTCTCTGGAAACACCATATATTTT. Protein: CASSQYRVLSGNTIYF.

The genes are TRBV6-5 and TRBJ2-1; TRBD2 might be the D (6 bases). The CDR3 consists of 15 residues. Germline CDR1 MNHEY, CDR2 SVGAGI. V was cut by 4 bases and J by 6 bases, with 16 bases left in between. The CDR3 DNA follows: TGTGCCAGCAGTTTTTTTGTCGGGAGCGGCAATGAGCAGTTCTTC. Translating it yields CASSFFVGSGNEQFF.

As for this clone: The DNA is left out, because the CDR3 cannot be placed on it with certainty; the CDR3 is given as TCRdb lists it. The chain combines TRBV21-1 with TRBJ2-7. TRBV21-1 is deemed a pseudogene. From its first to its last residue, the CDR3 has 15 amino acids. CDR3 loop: CASSKVGDGAYEQYF.